This passage covers 21 T cell receptor beta chains from one sample sequenced in a study of chemoradiotherapy in HPV16-positive cancers. The assay was immunoSEQ multiplex PCR, and TCRdb's table has in-frame clones only and misses some. The sample consists of 55,000 to 85,000 clones, roughly 90% of them appearing once. This specimen consisted of blood, obtained from a patient who underwent chemoradiotherapy. Receptors were obtained from a human donor with HPV-associated anogenital cancer.

The V gene is TRBV4-1, the J gene TRBJ2-7, with no clear D. This CDR3 contains 16 residues. Germline V gene sequence: CDR1 MGHRA, CDR2 YSYEKL. Trimming shortened V by 0 bases and J by 4 bases, and 16 bases separated the two germline ends. Here the CDR3 DNA reads TGCGCCAGCAGCCAAGATCCGTTGCCCGAGCGTTACGAGCAGTACTTC. Protein product: CASSQDPLPERYEQYF.

The chain is built from TRBV5-8 and TRBJ2-5; the match to TRBD1 covers 9 bases. The germline V gene has CDR1 SGHTS and CDR2 YDEGEE. V trimming: 4 bases; J trimming: 3 bases; junction bases outside the gene matches: 10. The CDR3 is made up of 16 amino acids. CDR3 protein: CASSLVGDRVKETQYF. The CDR3 nucleotides read TGTGCCAGCAGCCTTGTGGGGGACAGGGTAAAAGAGACCCAGTACTTC.

This chain links TRBV4-2 with TRBJ1-2, with D possibly being TRBD1 (5 bases). Trimming left V 5 bases short and J 0 bases short, with 16 bases between. The CDR3 is made up of 16 amino acids. The germline CDR1 and CDR2 sequences are LGHNA and YNFKEQ. The CDR3 DNA reads as TGTGCCAGCAGCTCTCCGGGGGACCGAGCTAACTATGGCTACACCTTC. This translates into CASSSPGDRANYGYTF.

The chain is built from TRBV19 and TRBJ2-3; 11 positions match TRBD2. Trimming cost V 6 bases and J 6 bases; bases outside gene matches: 8. The CDR3 loop spans 15 amino acids. CDR1 LNHDA and CDR2 SQIVND come from the germline V gene (reference sequence). The chain's CDR3 is CASRLIAGGPDTQYF. The DNA for the CDR3 is TGTGCCAGTAGGTTGATAGCGGGAGGGCCGGATACGCAGTATTTT.

This chain connects TRBV27 to TRBJ1-5; D is unclear. Germline values: CDR1 MNHEY, CDR2 SMNVEV (reference sequence). The CDR3 runs to 15 residues. Trimming took off 6 bases at V and 1 base at J, with 13 bases between the two ends. The CDR3 coding sequence is TGTGCCAGCAGCGACCGAGTTACAAGCAATCAGCCCCAGCATTTT. Translating it yields CASSDRVTSNQPQHF.

This clone turned up a few times. Written as DNA, the CDR3 is TGTGCCAGCAAAGGGGACTACCAAGAGACCCAGTACTTC. It encodes CASKGDYQETQYF. The chain employs TRBV6-1 and TRBJ2-5, with D perhaps matching TRBD2 (6 bases). The V gene's germline CDR1 is MNHNS and CDR2 SASEGT. Deletions cut 7 bases from V and 0 bases from J, with 9 bases between. This CDR3 has 13 residues.

The chain carries TRBV15 and TRBJ1-5; the D is unclear. Per the germline V gene, CDR1 is LNHNV and CDR2 is YYDKDF (reference sequence). The V gene lost 1 base and the J gene lost 10 bases, with 11 bases spanning the gap. The CDR3 length is 13 residues. CDR3 nucleotides: TGTGCCACCAGCAGAGTAAAGATAGCCCCCCAGCATTTT. It encodes CATSRVKIAPQHF. Full variable domain (outside the CDR3, taken from reference TRBV15 and TRBJ1-5): DAMVIQNPRYQVTQFGKPVTLSCSQTLNHNVMYWYQQKSSQAPKLLFHYYDKDFNNEADTPDNFQSRRPNTSFCFLDIRSPGLGDTAMYLCATSRVKIAPQHFGDGTRLSIL.

The chain couples TRBV7-9 to TRBJ2-1; tentatively, D is TRBD2 (7 bases). V was pared by 2 bases and J by 0 bases, with 17 bases between. This CDR3 has 18 amino acids. Germline V gene sequence: CDR1 SEHNR, CDR2 FQNEAQ (reference sequence). CDR3 loop: CASSLTGGASPSYNEQFF. CDR3 DNA sequence: TGTGCCAGCAGCTTAACGGGGGGCGCATCTCCCTCCTACAATGAGCAGTTCTTC.

V is TRBV29-1 and J is TRBJ2-7; D may correspond to TRBD1 or TRBD2 (5 bases each). The V gene lost 4 bases and the J gene lost 0 bases, with 10 bases spanning the gap. Germline lookup yields CDR1 SQVTM and CDR2 ANQGSEA. The CDR3 sequence is 13 residues long. The CDR3 bases are TGCAGCGTTGGGTCAGGGAGCTCCTACGAGCAGTACTTC. Its translation is CSVGSGSSYEQYF.

The chain couples TRBV5-8 to TRBJ2-7; 11 bases agree with TRBD1. CDR3 length equals 15 residues. V dropped 4 bases and J dropped 2; count of bases not matched to a gene: 5. Germline assignment: CDR1 SGHTS and CDR2 YDEGEE. The CDR3 nucleotides read TGTGCCAGCAGCGGAGAGGGACAGGGGGCCTACGAGCAGTACTTC. It specifies CASSGEGQGAYEQYF.

The chain employs TRBV5-6 and TRBJ1-1; TRBD1 matches 8 bases. Trimming took 1 base from V and 1 from J; bases not matched to a gene: 6. The germline V gene encodes CDR1 SGHDT and CDR2 YYEEEE. The CDR3 is 16 residues long. The CDR3 DNA reads TGTGCCAGCAGCTTGTGGGCAGGGGGCCGGAACACTGAAGCTTTCTTT. Encoded protein: CASSLWAGGRNTEAFF.

The CDR3 DNA follows: TGTGCCAGCAGCCGGGACAGCAACACAGATACGCAGTATTTT. Translated, it gives CASSRDSNTDTQYF. This chain joins TRBV6-6 and TRBJ2-3; 7 nucleotides line up with TRBD1. With 6 bases clipped from V and 2 bases from J, the junction kept 5 bases outside the gene matches. Germline CDR1 reads MNHNY; CDR2 reads SVGAGI (reference sequence). The CDR3 covers 14 residues.

The chain carries TRBV11-2 and TRBJ1-6; maybe TRBD1 (5 bases). The CDR3 loop spans 15 amino acids. In germline, CDR1 is SGHAT, CDR2 FQNNGV. Trimming removed 0 bases at V and 11 bases at J, with 14 bases between. CDR3 nucleotide sequence: TGTGCCAGCAGCTTAGATCGAGGGTGGGACGCACCCCTCCACTTT. Encoded protein: CASSLDRGWDAPLHF.

This chain joins TRBV2 and TRBJ2-3; TRBD2 aligns across 11 bases. The CDR3 is 16 residues long. After removal of 8 bases from V and 0 bases from J, the junction contained 7 bases not matched to a gene. CDR1 SNHLY and CDR2 FYNNEI come from the germline V gene. The DNA for the CDR3 is TGTGCCAGCGGAAAGACTAGCGGGACTAGCACAGATACGCAGTATTTT. Amino acid sequence: CASGKTSGTSTDTQYF.

This chain links TRBV5-1 with TRBJ2-7, with 9 bases lining up with TRBD2. The CDR3 consists of 14 residues. V lost 1 base, J lost 7 bases, and 6 bases stayed unmatched. The germline V gene encodes CDR1 SGHRS and CDR2 YFSETQ. In nucleotides, the CDR3 is TGCGCCAGCAGCTTGCTAGCGGGGTCGGCTGAGCAGTACTTC. It codes for CASSLLAGSAEQYF.

This clone has only a few counts. The chain recombines TRBV7-2 with TRBJ1-6; 8 bases match TRBD1. CDR1 is SGHTA, CDR2 FQGNSA, per germline. The CDR3 covers 15 residues. Unmatched junction bases numbered 7, after V lost 5 bases and J lost 7 bases. CDR3 nucleotide sequence: TGTGCCAGCAGCCCAACCGGACAGGGCAATTCACCCCTCCACTTT. Translated: CASSPTGQGNSPLHF. The full variable domain, with the rest looked up from reference TRBV7-2 and TRBJ1-6, is GAGVSQSPSNKVTEKGKDVELRCDPISGHTALYWYRQSLGQGLEFLIYFQGNSAPDKSGLPSDRFSAERTGGSVSTLTIQRTQQEDSAVYLCASSPTGQGNSPLHFGNGTRLTVT.

V and J are TRBV28 and TRBJ1-2; no definite D call. This CDR3 region has 14 residues. Between the trimmed V and J ends, which lost 7 bases and 4 bases, there was a span of 16 bases. The germline CDR1 and CDR2 sequences are MDHEN and SYDVKM. As DNA, the CDR3 is TGTGCCAGCACTCCCCCCATGGGAGGCTATGGCTACACCTTC. Translating gives CASTPPMGGYGYTF.

The chain links TRBV6-1 to TRBJ2-2, with D tentatively TRBD2 (5 bases). CDR3 length: 14 amino acids. The germline gives CDR1 MNHNS, CDR2 SASEGT. Trimming took off 7 bases at V and 4 bases at J, with 13 bases between the two ends. Written as DNA, the CDR3 is TGTGCCAGCAATGGAGGACGGTTCACCGGGGAGCTGTTTTTT. Its translation: CASNGGRFTGELFF.

This chain uses TRBV29-1 with TRBJ2-3; 8 bases fit TRBD2. The CDR3 is made up of 15 amino acids. Germline V lookup: CDR1 SQVTM, CDR2 ANQGSEA. The ends lost 6 bases at V and 8 bases at J; junction bases unmatched: 16. CDR3 in amino acids: CSVEPGLGYAGTQYF. The CDR3 DNA sequence: TGCAGCGTGGAACCGGGACTAGGGTACGCGGGTACGCAGTATTTT.

The rearrangement joins TRBV4-1 to TRBJ2-1; a weak D match, TRBD1 (5 bases). Per the germline V gene, CDR1 is MGHRA and CDR2 is YSYEKL. Trimming stripped 4 bases from V and 1 base from J, with 8 bases between. This CDR3 is 14 amino acids long. This chain's CDR3 is CASSRGGSYNEQFF. The CDR3 DNA reads TGCGCCAGCAGCCGGGGCGGTTCCTACAATGAGCAGTTCTTC.

This clone was recorded a few times. This chain joins TRBV6-6 and TRBJ1-2; D unclear. The CDR3 is made up of 11 amino acids. The V end lost 2 bases, the J end lost 6 bases, and 4 bases lay between the germline ends. Per the germline V gene, CDR1 is MNHNY and CDR2 is SVGAGI (reference sequence). In DNA, the CDR3 is TGTGCCAGCAGTTACGCCGATGGCTACACCTTC. This encodes CASSYADGYTF.